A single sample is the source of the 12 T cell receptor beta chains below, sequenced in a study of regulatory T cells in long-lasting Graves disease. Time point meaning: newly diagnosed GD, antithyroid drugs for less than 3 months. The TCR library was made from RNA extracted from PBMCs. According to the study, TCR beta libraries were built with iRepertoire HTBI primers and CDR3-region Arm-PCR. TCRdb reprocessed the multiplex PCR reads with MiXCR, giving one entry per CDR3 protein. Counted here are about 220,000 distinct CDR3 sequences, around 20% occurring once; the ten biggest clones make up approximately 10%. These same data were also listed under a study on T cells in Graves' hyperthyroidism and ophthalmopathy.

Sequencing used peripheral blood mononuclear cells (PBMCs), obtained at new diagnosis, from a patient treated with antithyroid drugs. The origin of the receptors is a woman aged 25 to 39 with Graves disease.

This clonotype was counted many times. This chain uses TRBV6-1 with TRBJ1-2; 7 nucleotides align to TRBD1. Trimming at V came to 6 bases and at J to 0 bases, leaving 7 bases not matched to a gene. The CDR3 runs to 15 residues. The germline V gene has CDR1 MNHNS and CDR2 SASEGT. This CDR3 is CASSRGDSSNYGYTF. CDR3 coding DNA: TGTGCCAGCAGCCGAGGGGACAGTTCTAACTATGGCTACACCTTC.

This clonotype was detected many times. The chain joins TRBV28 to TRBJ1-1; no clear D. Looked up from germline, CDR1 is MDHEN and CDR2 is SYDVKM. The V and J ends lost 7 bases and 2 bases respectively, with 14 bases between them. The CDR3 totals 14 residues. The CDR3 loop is CASTLDTLNTEAFF. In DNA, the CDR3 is TGTGCCAGCACCCTAGACACTCTAAACACTGAAGCTTTCTTT.

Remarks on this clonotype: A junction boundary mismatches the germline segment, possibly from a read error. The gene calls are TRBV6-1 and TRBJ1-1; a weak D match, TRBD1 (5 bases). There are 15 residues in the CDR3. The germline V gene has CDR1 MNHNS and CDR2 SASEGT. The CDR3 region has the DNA TGTGCCAGCAGCAGGGTACTGTCTATGAACACTGAAGCTCTCTTT. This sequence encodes CASSRVLSMNTEALF.

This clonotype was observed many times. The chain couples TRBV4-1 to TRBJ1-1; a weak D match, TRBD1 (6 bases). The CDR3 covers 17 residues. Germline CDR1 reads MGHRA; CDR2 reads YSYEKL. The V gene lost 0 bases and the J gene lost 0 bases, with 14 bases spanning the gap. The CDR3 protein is CASSQDIQGILNTEAFF. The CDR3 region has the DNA TGCGCCAGCAGCCAAGATATACAGGGAATATTGAACACTGAAGCTTTCTTT.

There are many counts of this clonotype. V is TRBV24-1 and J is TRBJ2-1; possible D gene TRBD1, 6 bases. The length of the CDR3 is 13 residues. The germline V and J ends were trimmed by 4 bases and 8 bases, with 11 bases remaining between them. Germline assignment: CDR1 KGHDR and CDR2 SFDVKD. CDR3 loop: CATSELQGHEQFF. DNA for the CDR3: TGTGCCACCAGTGAACTACAGGGACATGAGCAGTTCTTC.

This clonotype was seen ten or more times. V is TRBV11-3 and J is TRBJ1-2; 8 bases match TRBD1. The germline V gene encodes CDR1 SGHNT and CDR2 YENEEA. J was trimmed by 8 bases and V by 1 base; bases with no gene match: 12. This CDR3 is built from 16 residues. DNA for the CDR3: TGTGCCAGCAGCTTAGTCCAGGGGGCCCCTTTTGAAGGCTACACCTTC. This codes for CASSLVQGAPFEGYTF.

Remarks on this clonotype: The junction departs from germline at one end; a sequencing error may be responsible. The CDR3: CASSQALGRINSPFHF. The DNA of the CDR3 is TGCGCCAGCAGCCAAGCACTGGGCAGGATTAATTCACCCTTCCACTTT. The chain recombines TRBV4-1 with TRBJ1-6, with D unresolved. Germline-derived CDR1 and CDR2 are MGHRA and YSYEKL. The CDR3 length is 16 residues.

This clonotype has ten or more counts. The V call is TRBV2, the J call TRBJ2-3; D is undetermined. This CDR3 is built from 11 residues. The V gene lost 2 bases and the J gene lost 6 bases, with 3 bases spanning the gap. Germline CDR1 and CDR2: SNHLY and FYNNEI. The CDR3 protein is CASSEKDTQYF. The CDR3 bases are TGTGCCAGCAGTGAAAAGGATACGCAGTATTTT.

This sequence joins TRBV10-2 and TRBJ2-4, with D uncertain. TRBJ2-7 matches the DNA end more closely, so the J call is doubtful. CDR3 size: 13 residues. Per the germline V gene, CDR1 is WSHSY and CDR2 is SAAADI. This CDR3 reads CASSGKSVYEQYF. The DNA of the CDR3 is TGCGCCAGCAGTGGGAAATCCGTCTACGAGCAGTACTTC.

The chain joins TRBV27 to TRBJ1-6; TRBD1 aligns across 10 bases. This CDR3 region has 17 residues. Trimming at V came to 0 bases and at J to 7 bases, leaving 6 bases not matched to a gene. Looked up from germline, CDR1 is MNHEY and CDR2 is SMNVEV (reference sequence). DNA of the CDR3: TGTGCCAGCAGTTTATCTGGGACAGGGGTGGGGAATTCACCCCTCCACTTT. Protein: CASSLSGTGVGNSPLHF.

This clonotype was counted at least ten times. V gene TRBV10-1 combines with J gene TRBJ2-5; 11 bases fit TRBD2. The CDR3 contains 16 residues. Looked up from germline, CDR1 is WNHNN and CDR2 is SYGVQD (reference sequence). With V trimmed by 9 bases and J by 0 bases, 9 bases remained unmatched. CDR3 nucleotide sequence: TGCGCCAGGGGACTAGCGGAGGCCCGCTACCAAGAGACCCAGTACTTC. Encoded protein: CARGLAEARYQETQYF.

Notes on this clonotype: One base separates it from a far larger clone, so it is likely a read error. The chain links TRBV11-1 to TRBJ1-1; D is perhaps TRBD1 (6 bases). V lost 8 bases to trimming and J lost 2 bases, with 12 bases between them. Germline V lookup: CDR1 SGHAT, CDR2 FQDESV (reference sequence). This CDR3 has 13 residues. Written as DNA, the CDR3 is TGTGCCAGCGGGAAGGGGGACAACACTGAAGCTTTCTTT. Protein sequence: CASGKGDNTEAFF.